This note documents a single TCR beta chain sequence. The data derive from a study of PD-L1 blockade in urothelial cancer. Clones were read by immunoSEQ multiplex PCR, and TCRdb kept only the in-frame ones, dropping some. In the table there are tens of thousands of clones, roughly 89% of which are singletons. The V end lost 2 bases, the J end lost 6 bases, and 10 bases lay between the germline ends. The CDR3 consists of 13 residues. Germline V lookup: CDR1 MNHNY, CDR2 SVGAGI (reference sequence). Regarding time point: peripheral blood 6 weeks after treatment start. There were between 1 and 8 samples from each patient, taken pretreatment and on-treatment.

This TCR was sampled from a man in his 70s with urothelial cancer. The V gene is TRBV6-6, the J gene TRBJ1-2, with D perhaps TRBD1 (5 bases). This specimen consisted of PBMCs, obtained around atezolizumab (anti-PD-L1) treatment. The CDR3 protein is CASSYGGGNGYTF. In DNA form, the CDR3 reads TGTGCCAGCAGTTACGGGGGGGGGAATGGCTACACCTTC.